This T cell receptor (beta chain) was documented in a study of control samples from healthy donors and cancer patients. V dropped 1 base and J dropped 4 bases, with 11 bases sitting between them. The CDR3 has 15 amino acids. CDR1 SGHTA and CDR2 FQGNSA come from the germline V gene. The assay was immunoSEQ multiplex PCR, and TCRdb's table has in-frame clones only and misses some. The table records 110,000 to 150,000 clones, roughly 92% of them present only once. The material sequenced was blood. This receptor was obtained from a man aged 25 to 40 in good health. The chain recombines TRBV7-2 with TRBJ1-5, with TRBD1 as a possible D gene (5 bases). CDR3 amino acids: CASSLVGTSNQPQHF. CDR3 DNA: TGTGCCAGCAGCTTAGTGGGGACCTCTAATCAGCCCCAGCATTTT.